The sequence of this T cell receptor (beta chain) was determined in a study of T cells in Graves' hyperthyroidism and ophthalmopathy. V was trimmed by 4 bases and J by 2 bases, leaving 9 bases between them. CDR1 SNHLY and CDR2 FYNNEI come from the germline V gene. The CDR3 is 15 amino acids. The sample holds many counts of this clonotype. Regions amplified from RNA transcripts were the TCR beta CDR3 regions. With the HTBI primer set, the TCR CDR3 went through a first round of RT-PCR. TCRdb re-called the multiplex PCR reads with MiXCR, one entry per CDR3 protein. The table records 560,000 or so distinct CDR3 sequences, less than 20% of them present only once. Researchers barred patients who had uncontrolled infection, other autoimmune disease, pregnancy or lactation.

This TCR was recovered from a man in his forties with Graves' ophthalmopathy. Sequences were obtained from blood. V and J are TRBV2 and TRBJ2-6; maybe TRBD1 (5 bases). CDR3 in DNA: TGTGCCAGCAGTGTCCTACAGGCTGGGGCCAACGTCCTGACTTTC. It encodes CASSVLQAGANVLTF. The full variable domain, in which reference TRBV2 and TRBJ2-6 provide the parts outside the CDR3, is EPEVTQTPSHQVTQMGQEVILRCVPISNHLYFYWYRQILGQKVEFLVSFYNNEISEKSEIFDDQFSVERPDGSNFTLKIRSTKLEDSAMYFCASSVLQAGANVLTFGAGSRLTVL.